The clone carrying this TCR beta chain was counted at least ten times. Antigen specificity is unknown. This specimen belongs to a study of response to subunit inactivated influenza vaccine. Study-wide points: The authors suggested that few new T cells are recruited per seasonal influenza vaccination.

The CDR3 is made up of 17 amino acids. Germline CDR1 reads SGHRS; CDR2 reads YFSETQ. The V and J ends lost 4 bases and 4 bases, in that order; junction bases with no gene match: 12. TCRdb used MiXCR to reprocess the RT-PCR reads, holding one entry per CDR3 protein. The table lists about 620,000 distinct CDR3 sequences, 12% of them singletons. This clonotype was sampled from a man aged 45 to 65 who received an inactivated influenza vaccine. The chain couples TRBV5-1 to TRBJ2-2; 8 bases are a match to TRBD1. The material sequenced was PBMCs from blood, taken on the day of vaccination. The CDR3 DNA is TGCGCCAGCAGCCCCATACCGGGACAGGCCGGCACCGGGGAGCTGTTTTTT. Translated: CASSPIPGQAGTGELFF.